This TCR beta chain was observed in a study of STAT5B mutations in CD4+ large granular lymphocyte leukemia. The data were produced by immunoSEQ multiplex PCR, yet TCRdb's version contains in-frame clones alone and is incomplete. Among around 31,000 clones listed, 65% to 75% were seen once. Notes on the study in general: CD4-sorted patient repertoires seemed more clonal than healthy CD4+ repertoires. No patients shared main leukemic clonotypes, though 20% to 25% appeared at low frequency elsewhere.

About this clone itself: Antigen: not known.

The TCR sequence derives from a human donor in good health. The sample consisted of CD4+ T cells from blood buffy coats.

CDR3 DNA sequence: TGCGCCAGCAGCCTGGTGGCAGGACAGGGACCTCTGAAAGCTTTCTTT. It yields the protein CASSLVAGQGPLKAFF. This sequence joins TRBV5-1 and TRBJ1-1; 8 nucleotides align to TRBD1. Germline V gene data show CDR1 as SGHRS and CDR2 as YFSETQ. J lost 9 bases, V lost 4 bases, and 17 bases had no gene match. The CDR3 length is 16 residues. The variable domain in full, completed from reference TRBV5-1 and TRBJ1-1, reads KAGVTQTPRYLIKTRGQQVTLSCSPISGHRSVSWYQQTPGQGLQFLFEYFSETQRNKGNFPGRFSGRQFSNSRSEMNVSTLELGDSALYLCASSLVAGQGPLKAFFGQGTRLTVV.